This T cell receptor beta chain was sequenced for a study of shared clonotypes between healthy human individuals. As for the study in general: The donor pool was made up of two women and three men aged 18 to 49. The study used three CD4 naive, three CD4 memory, two CD8 naive and one CD8 memory plate per donor. Study results and caveats: Exclusively blood specimens were collected; tissue repertoires likely differ. In contrast to clonotypes shared by all four donors, non-shared clonotypes had lower generation probabilities.

TCRdb's copy holds only in-frame clones and misses some; the assay was immunoSEQ multiplex PCR. The sample lists around 2,000,000 clones; roughly 94% were seen once. CDR3 length: 12 amino acids. The germline V and J ends were trimmed by 2 bases and 0 bases, with 4 bases remaining between them. The germline CDR1 and CDR2 sequences are SQVTM and ANQGSEA. A word on this clone: Antigen: not known. In the same sample, other DNA sequences code for this CDR3.

Sample: naive CD4+ T cells sorted from blood. Subset given: CD45RA+ positively selected. The V gene is TRBV29-1, the J gene TRBJ1-2; D ambiguous. This sequence was found in a man aged 18 to 29 in good health. The CDR3 DNA follows: TGCAGCGTTGAAAGTTCTAACTATGGCTACACCTTC. Protein: CSVESSNYGYTF.